This record covers a single T cell receptor beta chain. The data were taken from a study of blood T cell repertoires in COVID-19. Study-wide context: Spain, Italy and the United States supplied samples that represented acute and convalescent COVID-19. Sample material is recorded as cDNA or gDNA derived from T cells, B-cell-depleted T cells, or PBMCs.

Authors' processing steps: It was from reference gene primer amplification that nucleated cell counts were estimated. TCRdb's copy holds only in-frame clones and misses some; the assay was immunoSEQ multiplex PCR. The V and J calls and clone size are taken from that table; D and trimming were inferred from the DNA. The sample has 150,000 to 200,000 clones, 85% to 90% seen once. Trimming took 0 bases from V and 2 from J; bases not matched to a gene: 1. CDR1 is SGHRS, CDR2 YFSETQ, per germline. The CDR3 has 15 residues. The chain recombines TRBV5-1 with TRBJ2-1; 8 nucleotides match TRBD2. Sequencing input: peripheral blood. This TCR derives from a man aged 50 to 60 with acute or convalescent COVID-19. The chain's CDR3 is CASSLAGGAYNEQFF. The CDR3 DNA is TGCGCCAGCAGCTTGGCCGGGGGGGCCTACAATGAGCAGTTCTTC. Full variable domain (rest looked up from reference TRBV5-1 and TRBJ2-1): KAGVTQTPRYLIKTRGQQVTLSCSPISGHRSVSWYQQTPGQGLQFLFEYFSETQRNKGNFPGRFSGRQFSNSRSEMNVSTLELGDSALYLCASSLAGGAYNEQFFGPGTRLTVL.